The rows below give T cell receptor beta chains drawn from one sample of a study of siplizumab effects on memory and regulatory T cells. TCRdb keeps only in-frame clones here, not all; method: immunoSEQ multiplex PCR. The sample consists of about 100,000 clones, roughly 94% of them appearing once. Sequencing input: Tregs sorted from blood. The source of these receptors is a human donor in good health. Both conserved end residues are part of each CDR3. Fields, in order: V gene, clone size, D gene, J gene, CDR3 DNA, CDR3 protein. The D gene is left open where the match is weak. Clone sizes are given selectively: once, few, many, or a class where the clone is expanded.

>TRBV28|-|-|TRBJ2-7
TGTGCCAGCAGACGGACGGGGCCTACGATGCAGTACTTC
CASRRTGPTMQYF
>TRBV28|-|-|TRBJ1-1
TGTGCCAGCAGGGAATACTATAGAGCTTTCTTT
CASREYYRAFF
>TRBV2|-|TRBD1|TRBJ2-7
TGTGCCAGCAGTCGACAGGGGGCCTACGAGCAGTACTTC
CASSRQGAYEQYF
>TRBV18|-|-|TRBJ2-1
TGTGCCAGCTCACCCCTAATCAAAAGAACCTACAATGAGCAGTTCTTC
CASSPLIKRTYNEQFF
>TRBV27|-|-|TRBJ2-7
TGTGCCAGCAGTTTATCGGCAGGGGTAGGCGAGCAGTACTTC
CASSLSAGVGEQYF
>TRBV19|-|-|TRBJ2-7
TGTGCGGCAGGGAGCGACGAGCAGTACTTC
CAAGSDEQYF
>TRBV6-1|-|-|TRBJ2-1
TGTGCCAGCAGTGTAAACGGGGCGCACGAGCAGTTCTTC
CASSVNGAHEQFF
>TRBV6-5|-|-|TRBJ2-7
TGTGCCAGCAGTTCGTATGCGGGACTCGCCCGCCGGCAGCAGTACTTC
CASSSYAGLARRQQYF
>TRBV6-5|-|-|TRBJ1-2
TGTGCCAGCAGGCCGAGGGTAGCGTATGGCTACACCTTC
CASRPRVAYGYTF
>TRBV5-1|-|-|TRBJ1-6
TGCGCCAGCAGCCTGGGACATTTGGACTCACCCCTCCACTTT
CASSLGHLDSPLHF
>TRBV13|-|TRBD1|TRBJ2-1
TGTGCCAGCACTAGAAGGACAGGGCCAAGCTACAATGAGCAGTTCTTC
CASTRRTGPSYNEQFF
>TRBV10-3|-|-|TRBJ2-7
TGTGCCACCCAGGGGTTCGCCTACGAGCAGTACTTC
CATQGFAYEQYF
>TRBV5-1|-|TRBD2|TRBJ2-1
TGCGCCAGCAGCCTTAGCGGGAGTCTCTACAATGAGCAGTTCTTC
CASSLSGSLYNEQFF
>TRBV21-1|once|-|TRBJ2-1
TGTGCCAGCAGCAAAGCGCTCAAGGCTAGCGGGAACCACAATGAGCAGTTCTTC
CASSKALKASGNHNEQFF
>TRBV2|-|TRBD2|TRBJ2-7
TGTGCCAGCAGCCAAGCGGGACTAGCGGGGGAGCAGTACTTC
CASSQAGLAGEQYF
>TRBV11-3|-|TRBD2|TRBJ2-1
TGTGCCAGCACTAGCGGGAGGTGGGGTGAGCAGTTCTTC
CASTSGRWGEQFF
>TRBV25-1|-|-|TRBJ1-2
TGTGCCAGCAGTGAATACGGCAGGGAAAACCCCTATGGCTACACCTTC
CASSEYGRENPYGYTF
>TRBV7-8|-|-|TRBJ2-1
TGTGCCAGCAGCTTAGTACCCCATCAGGGGCGAGCGCAGTTCTTC
CASSLVPHQGRAQFF
>TRBV28|few|-|TRBJ2-7
TGTGCCAGCAGTGGGGAGCTGCAGTACTTC
CASSGELQYF
>TRBV27|few|TRBD2|TRBJ2-1
TGTGCCAGCACTGTGGGGGGGGAATACAATGAGCAGTTCTTC
CASTVGGEYNEQFF
>TRBV5-1|-|TRBD2|TRBJ2-3
TGCGCCAGCAGCGGTGGCGGGAGGGTGGGGCCAGATACGCAGTATTTT
CASSGGGRVGPDTQYF
>TRBV7-6|-|-|TRBJ1-3
TGTGCCAGCAGCTTAGGGTACAGCTCTGGAAACACCATATATTTT
CASSLGYSSGNTIYF
>TRBV18|-|TRBD1|TRBJ2-7
TGTGCCAGCTCACCGGCGACAGGGTACCACGAGCAGTACTTC
CASSPATGYHEQYF
>TRBV15|-|-|TRBJ1-1
TGTGCCACCAGCAGAGTTCCCGGGACAAGAGAAGCTTTCTTT
CATSRVPGTREAFF
>TRBV4-1|-|-|TRBJ1-2
TGCGCCAGCAGCCAAGTTTCTATCGCAGGGACCTATGGCTACACCTTC
CASSQVSIAGTYGYTF
>TRBV5-1|once|TRBD2|TRBJ2-1
TGCGCCAGCTTCCTCGGGGGGTCCTACAATGAGCAGTTCTTC
CASFLGGSYNEQFF
>TRBV5-4|-|-|TRBJ1-1
TGTGCCAGCAGCTTGAACCCGAACACTGAAGCTTTCTTT
CASSLNPNTEAFF
>TRBV25-1|-|TRBD2|TRBJ2-1
TGTGCCAGCAATCGACTAGCGGGAGACAATGAGCAGTTCTTC
CASNRLAGDNEQFF
>TRBV19|-|TRBD2|TRBJ2-5
TGTGCCAGTGGGGTAGCGGGACTAGAGACCCAGTACTTC
CASGVAGLETQYF
>TRBV7-8|-|TRBD2|TRBJ2-1
TGTGCCAGCAGCTTAGGGATGCTAGCGGGAGTCAATGAGCAGTTCTTC
CASSLGMLAGVNEQFF
>TRBV4-1|-|-|TRBJ1-1
TGCGCCAGCAGCCAAGTCTTGCGGACTATGAACACTGAAGCTTTCTTT
CASSQVLRTMNTEAFF
>TRBV27|-|-|TRBJ2-7
TGTGCCAGCAGTTTTAAACTCCCGTCGGACGAGCAGTACTTC
CASSFKLPSDEQYF
>TRBV5-1|-|-|TRBJ2-3
TGCGCCAGCAGCGTGTCAGATACGCAGTATTTT
CASSVSDTQYF
>TRBV6-5|-|TRBD1|TRBJ1-2
TGTGCCAGCAGCCGAGTGAGGGCAACAGGGGATGGCTACACCTTC
CASSRVRATGDGYTF
>TRBV5-5|-|TRBD2|TRBJ2-5
TGTGCCAGCAGCATAGGACTAGCGGGACCCTTGTACCAAGAGACCCAGTACTTC
CASSIGLAGPLYQETQYF
>TRBV4-1|-|-|TRBJ1-4
TGCGCCAGCACCCCCTCTCGGTCCACACTGGGGGAAAAACTGTTTTTT
CASTPSRSTLGEKLFF
>TRBV7-9|-|-|TRBJ2-7
TGTGCCAGCAGCTTACACTTGGGCAGCTCCTACGAGCAGTACTTC
CASSLHLGSSYEQYF
>TRBV7-9|-|-|TRBJ1-1
TGTGCCAGCAGCTTAGTGCAGTGGTTATCCACTGAAGCTTTCTTT
CASSLVQWLSTEAFF
>TRBV7-2|-|TRBD2|TRBJ2-4
TGTGCCAGCAACCCTAGCGGGAGAGGCATTCAGTACTTC
CASNPSGRGIQYF
>TRBV11-2|-|TRBD1|TRBJ2-3
TGTGCCAGCAGCTTACCGGGGACAGGGGGTGGTACGCAGTATTTT
CASSLPGTGGGTQYF
>TRBV19|-|-|TRBJ2-2
TGTGCCACGACCCAGGGGATTTCTGGGGAGCTGTTTTTT
CATTQGISGELFF
>TRBV7-9|-|TRBD1|TRBJ2-3
TGTGCCAGCAGCTCTACCGGGACAGGGCACGCCAAGAGGCAGTATTTT
CASSSTGTGHAKRQYF
>TRBV6-5|once|TRBD1|TRBJ1-5
TGTGCCAGCAGTCACAGGGGAAGGGATCAGCCCCAGCATTTT
CASSHRGRDQPQHF
>TRBV7-9|-|TRBD2|TRBJ2-2
TGTGCCAGCAGCGGCGGGCTAGCGGGAGGTAATACCGGGGAGCTGTTTTTT
CASSGGLAGGNTGELFF
>TRBV18|-|-|TRBJ1-1
TGTGCCACTATTGAGACCGCCACTGAAGCTTTCTTT
CATIETATEAFF
>TRBV7-3|-|TRBD2|TRBJ2-1
TGTGCCAGCAGCTTAACTGGTGGGAGGGCCCTCTCCAATGAGCAGTTCTTC
CASSLTGGRALSNEQFF
>TRBV14|once|-|TRBJ2-7
TGTGCCAGCAGCCAAGGAGGGGCCGGCTCCTACGAGCAGTACTTC
CASSQGGAGSYEQYF
>TRBV9|-|TRBD2|TRBJ2-1
TGTGCCAGCAGCGTAGATTTTCGGGGGGCCTACAATGAGCAGTTCTTC
CASSVDFRGAYNEQFF
>TRBV7-6|-|TRBD2|TRBJ2-7
TGTGCCAGCAGCCCCCCTCCTAGCGGGGGCTCCTACGAGCAGTACTTC
CASSPPPSGGSYEQYF
>TRBV7-2|-|TRBD2|TRBJ2-1
TGTGCCAGCAGCGGGACTAGCGGCAGTTACAATGAGCAGTTCTTC
CASSGTSGSYNEQFF
>TRBV9|-|-|TRBJ2-5
TGTGCCAGCAGCGTAGGAGGCGTCGTACAAGAGACCCAGTACTTC
CASSVGGVVQETQYF
>TRBV5-1|-|TRBD2|TRBJ2-7
TGCGCCAGCAGCCGGAAAGCGGGAGTGTCCTCCGAGCAGTACTTC
CASSRKAGVSSEQYF
>TRBV7-8|-|TRBD1|TRBJ1-4
TGTGCCAGCAGCCATCGACAGGGCAGGGGTGAAAAACTGTTTTTT
CASSHRQGRGEKLFF
>TRBV5-1|-|TRBD2|TRBJ2-3
TGCGCCAGCAGCTTACTAGCGAGGGATACGCAGTATTTT
CASSLLARDTQYF